This T cell receptor beta chain was retrieved from a study of T cell repertoires in cytomegalovirus infection (dated by TCRdb to between 2018 and 2021). Some background on the complete study: Because public TCR beta signatures pointed to carriage of CMV infection together with the matching HLA type, the HLA type of each donor mattered for the analysis.

The CDR3 goes from the cysteine to the phenylalanine over 14 residues. Here the CDR3 DNA is all that survives: 42 bases in frame from base 1. Via the germline V gene (reference sequence), CDR1 is SEHNR and CDR2 FQNEAQ. The V and J ends are trimmed by 0 bases and 2 bases, leaving 5 bases between them. The table lists this clonotype with a few counts. Its recognized antigen is unknown. Qualities for individual bases were not recorded, and no much larger clone is one base off. These reads were obtained on an Illumina HiSeq 1500. TCRdb reprocessed the public reads (quality trimming at Q25 with fastp, clone calling with MiXCR) and kept in-frame beta chains. Entries that share a CDR3 protein sequence are merged under the most common genes and DNA. The sample table records some 180,000 distinct CDR3 sequences; about 18% of these occur just once. The top ten clones comprise approximately 25% of the sample. Overall study results and their limits: The ex vivo response was dominated by HLA-C-restricted CMV-specific TCR beta clonotypes, and the single most frequent clonotype in two of eight donors was supplied by these HLA-C-restricted clonotypes. Cumulative frequency of public TCR beta family members discriminated carriers of CMV infection plus the relevant HLA type in this cohort and an independent roughly 340-donor cohort.

The origin of this receptor is a human donor in good health (CMV status not recorded). Some clones in this sample may be carry-over from other donors' samples. The sequence is built from TRBV7-9 and TRBJ1-5; no D gene call is confident. The sequenced material came from CD8+ T cells from PBMCs. The sequenced DNA: TGTGCCAGCAGCTTAGCGTATGGCAATCAGCCCCAGCATTTT. It is translated as CASSLAYGNQPQHF.